The 27 T cell receptor beta chains presented below share a single source sample, sequenced in a study of cytomegalovirus exposure and HLA in healthy donors. 60 Vbeta and 13 Jbeta primers were used in PCR. Measured with immunoSEQ multiplex PCR; TCRdb has only the in-frame clones, and not every one. The data show approximately 110,000 clones, with around four fifths seen just once and approximately 1.2% held by the top ten. Sequenced input: PBMCs. These receptors all come from a young man in good health and CMV-seronegative.

This rearrangement joins TRBV15 to TRBJ1-5; D is perhaps TRBD1 (5 bases). This CDR3 is 17 amino acids long. The V end was cut by 3 bases, the J end by 0 bases, with 15 bases between. Looked up from germline, CDR1 is LNHNV and CDR2 is YYDKDF (reference sequence). The CDR3 region is CATSRVGGIGSNQPQHF. The CDR3 DNA is TGTGCCACCAGCAGGGTGGGGGGAATCGGTAGCAATCAGCCCCAGCATTTT.

This clone appeared a few times. The chain uses TRBV28 and TRBJ2-3; TRBD2 matches at 7 bases. Per germline, CDR1 MDHEN and CDR2 SYDVKM. The trim removed 3 bases at V and 3 bases at J, leaving 12 bases unmatched. This CDR3 contains 17 residues. CDR3 DNA: TGTGCCAGCAGTTTCATGGGGACGGGGGAGGGTACAGATACGCAGTATTTT. Translation gives CASSFMGTGEGTDTQYF.

This rearrangement joins TRBV15 to TRBJ1-2, with 8 bases matching TRBD1. Unmatched junction bases numbered 3, after V lost 5 bases and J lost 4 bases. CDR1 and CDR2 from the germline V gene are LNHNV and YYDKDF (reference sequence). The CDR3 covers 13 residues. The CDR3 reads CATSYDRGYGYTF. In nucleotides, the CDR3 is TGTGCCACCAGCTATGACAGGGGCTATGGCTACACCTTC.

This clone was found once. This chain uses TRBV13 with TRBJ2-1, with unresolved D. The CDR3 is made up of 14 amino acids. The germline V gene has CDR1 PRHDT and CDR2 FYEKMQ (reference sequence). The ends were cut back, 5 bases at V and 6 bases at J, with 14 bases in the middle. CDR3 loop: CASSPTTKSNEQFF. The CDR3 coding sequence is TGTGCCAGCAGCCCAACTACTAAGAGCAATGAGCAGTTCTTC.

The V gene is TRBV10-2, the J gene TRBJ1-3, with D hard to call. This CDR3 is 13 amino acids long. V lost 4 bases and J lost 0, with 4 bases in between. CDR1 and CDR2 (germline): WSHSY, SAAADI. The CDR3 sequence: CASSANSGNTIYF. In nucleotides, the CDR3 is TGCGCCAGCAGTGCTAACTCTGGAAACACCATATATTTT.

The V call is TRBV10-3, the J call TRBJ2-3; 9 bases fit TRBD2. The V gene end was trimmed by 0 bases and the J gene end by 2 bases; junction bases not matched to a gene: 6. This CDR3 contains 17 residues. Germline lookup yields CDR1 ENHRY and CDR2 SYGVKD. CDR3 DNA sequence: TGTGCCATCAGTGAGTCAAAGTCTAGCGGGATCACAGATACGCAGTATTTT. It specifies CAISESKSSGITDTQYF.

J is TRBJ2-5 and V is TRBV30; tentative D call: TRBD2 (6 bases). The CDR3 consists of 16 residues. Germline V lookup: CDR1 GTSNPN, CDR2 SVGIG (reference sequence). V dropped 0 bases and J dropped 0 bases, with 14 bases sitting between them. CDR3 residues: CAWSVQAGSYQETQYF. In nucleotides, the CDR3 is TGTGCCTGGAGTGTACAGGCGGGATCGTACCAAGAGACCCAGTACTTC.

J is TRBJ2-2 and V is TRBV15; 7 positions agree with TRBD2. V lost 2 bases, J lost 0 bases, and 0 bases stayed unmatched. The germline V gene encodes CDR1 LNHNV and CDR2 YYDKDF (reference sequence). The CDR3 spans 15 residues. The DNA of the CDR3 is TGTGCCACCAGCAGACTAGCGGCGAACACCGGGGAGCTGTTTTTT. Translated: CATSRLAANTGELFF.

The table lists this clone with a count of one. The chain recombines TRBV27 with TRBJ1-1, with 7 bases identical to TRBD1. Trimming at V came to 7 bases and at J to 3 bases, leaving 8 bases not matched to a gene. The CDR3 length is 14 residues. Germline V gives CDR1 MNHEY, CDR2 SMNVEV (reference sequence). CDR3 in amino acids: CASTNWGTDTEAFF. CDR3 sequence (DNA): TGTGCCAGCACTAATTGGGGGACAGACACTGAAGCTTTCTTT.

In this sample, this clone turned up once. The rearrangement uses TRBV4-3 and TRBJ2-3, with 7 bases matching TRBD1. CDR1 is LGHNA, CDR2 YSLEER, per germline. V lost 1 base to trimming and J lost 6 bases; unmatched junction nucleotides: 7. This CDR3 comprises 15 residues. This CDR3 reads CASSQVEGAHDTQYF. The CDR3, as DNA: TGCGCCAGCAGCCAAGTAGAGGGGGCACATGATACGCAGTATTTT.

The CDR3, as DNA: TGTGCCAGCAGCTTGGGGGACAGGGGGGGTCCCCAAGAGACCCAGTACTTC. As protein: CASSLGDRGGPQETQYF. V usage is TRBV5-4 and J usage is TRBJ2-5; the match to TRBD1 covers 11 bases. The CDR3 consists of 17 residues. V shed 0 bases and J 1 base; nucleotides not matched to a gene: 5. Germline V gives CDR1 SGHNT, CDR2 YYREEE (reference sequence).

This chain uses TRBV6-5 with TRBJ1-1, with D possibly being TRBD1 (5 bases). The CDR3 contains 14 residues. CDR1 and CDR2 from the germline V gene are MNHEY and SVGAGI. Trimming left V 3 bases short and J 4 bases short, with 12 bases between. CDR3 sequence: CASSYTQGGTEAFF. The CDR3 coding sequence is TGTGCCAGCAGTTATACCCAGGGCGGCACTGAAGCTTTCTTT.

This chain links TRBV19 with TRBJ1-5; TRBD1 is a possible D gene (6 bases). CDR1 is LNHDA, CDR2 SQIVND, per germline (reference sequence). This CDR3 has 13 amino acids. The V gene lost 0 bases and the J gene lost 7 bases, with 7 bases spanning the gap. In DNA form, the CDR3 reads TGTGCCAGTAGTATAGAGGGGGCCCAGCCCCAGCATTTT. Translated, it gives CASSIEGAQPQHF.

This clone was counted once. The V gene is TRBV7-9, the J gene TRBJ2-3; perhaps TRBD1 as D (5 bases). V was trimmed by 5 bases and J by 0 bases, leaving 18 bases between them. Germline V gene data show CDR1 as SEHNR and CDR2 as FQNEAQ (reference sequence). The CDR3 sequence is 17 residues long. The CDR3 DNA is TGTGCCAGCAGCCCCCGTGTGGGGCGGCGAAGCACAGATACGCAGTATTTT. Its translation: CASSPRVGRRSTDTQYF.

The V call is TRBV19, the J call TRBJ2-1; 7 positions agree with TRBD2. Germline CDR1 is LNHDA and CDR2 is SQIVND (reference sequence). V was clipped by 6 bases and J by 0 bases; unmatched bases: 2. The CDR3 is 14 residues long. The DNA of the CDR3 is TGTGCCAGTAGAAGCGGGGTCTCCTACAATGAGCAGTTCTTC. Protein: CASRSGVSYNEQFF.

This chain uses TRBV4-1 with TRBJ1-2, with 10 positions matching TRBD1. The V gene's germline CDR1 is MGHRA and CDR2 YSYEKL. The CDR3 extends over 15 amino acids. The trim removed 5 bases at V and 8 bases at J, leaving 11 bases unmatched. CDR3 DNA sequence: TGCGCCAGCAGCTTAACCGGGACAGGGGCGGGGGGCTACACCTTC. Translation: CASSLTGTGAGGYTF.

This clone has just a few counts. The V and J genes are TRBV13 and TRBJ1-2; 12 bases line up with TRBD1. This CDR3 is built from 16 residues. Germline assignment: CDR1 PRHDT and CDR2 FYEKMQ (reference sequence). Trimming took 2 bases from V and 14 from J; bases not matched to a gene: 15. CDR3 residues: CASSLIGGTGGWFETF. The CDR3 nucleotides are TGTGCCAGCAGCTTAATCGGGGGGACAGGGGGCTGGTTTGAAACCTTC.

J is TRBJ2-1 and V is TRBV13; TRBD2 is a possible D gene (6 bases). This CDR3 is 17 amino acids long. The germline V gene encodes CDR1 PRHDT and CDR2 FYEKMQ (reference sequence). V dropped 0 bases and J dropped 9 bases, with 21 bases sitting between them. The CDR3 reads CASSLGSGELAYPEQFF. The CDR3 DNA is TGTGCCAGCAGCTTAGGCTCCGGGGAGCTAGCGTACCCTGAGCAGTTCTTC.

In this sample, this clone turned up a few times. The J gene is TRBJ1-4, the V gene TRBV2, with a tentative D call TRBD1 (5 bases). Deletions cut 5 bases from V and 7 bases from J, with 11 bases between. Germline assignment: CDR1 SNHLY and CDR2 FYNNEI. The CDR3 has 13 amino acids. DNA for the CDR3: TGTGCCAGCAGTCAGGGCAGAACTGAAAAACTGTTTTTT. As protein: CASSQGRTEKLFF.

The chain employs TRBV30 and TRBJ2-7, with TRBD2 matching over 10 bases. V shed 3 bases, J shed 2 bases, and the junction held 10 bases outside the gene matches. The CDR3 is 16 amino acids. Germline loops: CDR1 GTSNPN, CDR2 SVGIG (reference sequence). DNA of the CDR3: TGTGCCTGGAGCCCCCAGTGGACTAGCGGAGCCTACGAGCAGTACTTC. It is translated as CAWSPQWTSGAYEQYF.

This clone appeared a single time. J is TRBJ2-2 and V is TRBV7-2; D perhaps matches TRBD2 (7 bases). Trimming removed 5 bases from V and 3 bases from J, with 13 bases in between. Germline loops: CDR1 SGHTA, CDR2 FQGNSA. This CDR3 has 15 amino acids. The chain's CDR3 is CASSPWGGDTGELFF. The CDR3 DNA sequence: TGTGCCAGCAGCCCGTGGGGGGGCGACACCGGGGAGCTGTTTTTT.

In this sample, this clone turned up a few times. The chain couples TRBV6-6 to TRBJ1-1; D possibly corresponds to TRBD1 (5 bases). Germline V CDR1 and CDR2: MNHNY, SVGAGI (reference sequence). With 0 bases removed from V and 0 bases from J, the gap between germline ends came to 8 bases. The CDR3 has 15 residues. This chain's CDR3 is CASSYSSGLNTEAFF. In DNA, the CDR3 is TGTGCCAGCAGTTACTCATCAGGGTTGAACACTGAAGCTTTCTTT.

This chain uses TRBV5-8 with TRBJ2-7; weak D call: TRBD1 (5 bases). V lost 0 bases and J 10 bases, leaving 14 bases between the germline ends. The V gene's germline CDR1 is SGHTS and CDR2 YDEGEE. This CDR3 spans 13 amino acids. The CDR3, as DNA: TGTGCCAGCAGCTTGGCGACACAGGAAGTTCAGTACTTC. Protein sequence: CASSLATQEVQYF. The full variable domain, its missing parts supplied by reference TRBV5-8 and TRBJ2-7, is EAGVTQSPTHLIKTRGQQATLRCSPISGHTSVYWYQQALGLGLQFLLWYDEGEERNRGNFPPRFSGRQFPNYSSELNVNALELEDSALYLCASSLATQEVQYFGPGTRLTVT.

The V gene is TRBV9, the J gene TRBJ2-4; possible D gene TRBD1, 6 bases. CDR3 size: 14 residues. The germline gives CDR1 SGDLS, CDR2 YYNGEE. The V end lost 0 bases, the J end lost 6 bases, and 10 bases lay between the germline ends. CDR3 nucleotides: TGTGCCAGCAGCGTAGGGCAGGGGATAAACATTCAGTACTTC. Amino acids: CASSVGQGINIQYF.

V usage is TRBV18 and J usage is TRBJ2-7, with TRBD2 matching over 13 bases. The CDR3 has 15 amino acids. The germline V gene has CDR1 KGHSH and CDR2 LQKENI. Unmatched junction bases numbered 3, after V lost 4 bases and J lost 3 bases. The CDR3 reads CASSLGTSGVYEQYF. CDR3 sequence (DNA): TGTGCCAGCTCACTTGGGACTAGCGGGGTCTACGAGCAGTACTTC.

The rearrangement uses TRBV19 and TRBJ2-5; 9 bases map to TRBD2. CDR1 is LNHDA, CDR2 SQIVND, per germline (reference sequence). The V gene end was trimmed by 2 bases and the J gene end by 0 bases; junction bases not matched to a gene: 1. This CDR3 has 15 residues. The CDR3 loop reads CASSISGGYQETQYF. CDR3 nucleotide sequence: TGTGCCAGTAGTATAAGCGGGGGGTACCAAGAGACCCAGTACTTC.

The rearrangement uses TRBV27 and TRBJ2-3; tentatively, D is TRBD1 (5 bases). Germline CDR1 and CDR2: MNHEY and SMNVEV (reference sequence). Between the trimmed V and J ends, which lost 6 bases and 3 bases, there was a span of 16 bases. CDR3 length equals 15 residues. The CDR3 DNA reads TGTGCCAGCAGGTTAAAGGGGTCGTGGACAGATACGCAGTATTTT. Translation: CASRLKGSWTDTQYF.